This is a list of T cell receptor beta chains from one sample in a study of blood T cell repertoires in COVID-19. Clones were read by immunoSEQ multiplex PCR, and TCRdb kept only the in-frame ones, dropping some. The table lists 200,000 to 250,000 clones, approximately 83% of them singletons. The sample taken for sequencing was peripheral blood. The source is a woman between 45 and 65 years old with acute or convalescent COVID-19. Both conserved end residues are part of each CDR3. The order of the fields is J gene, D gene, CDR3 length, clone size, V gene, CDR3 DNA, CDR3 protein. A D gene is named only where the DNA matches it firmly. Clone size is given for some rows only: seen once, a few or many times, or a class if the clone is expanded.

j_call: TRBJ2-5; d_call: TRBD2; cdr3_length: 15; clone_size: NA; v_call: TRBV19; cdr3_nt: TGTGCCAGTAGTATAGCAGCCAGGGCGGGGGTGACCCAGTACTTC; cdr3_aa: CASSIAARAGVTQYF
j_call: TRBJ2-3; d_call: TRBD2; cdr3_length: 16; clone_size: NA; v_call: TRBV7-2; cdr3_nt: TGTGCCAGCAGCTTAGTCTCTCGGGGGGGTACAGATACGCAGTATTTT; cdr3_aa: CASSLVSRGGTDTQYF
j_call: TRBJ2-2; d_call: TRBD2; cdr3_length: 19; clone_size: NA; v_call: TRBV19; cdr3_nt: TGTGCCAGTAGTACTCTGAGGACTAGCGGGAGGGCCTACACCGGGGAGCTGTTTTTT; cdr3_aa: CASSTLRTSGRAYTGELFF
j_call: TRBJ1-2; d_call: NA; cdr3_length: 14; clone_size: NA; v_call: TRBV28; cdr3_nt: TGTGCCAGCACCGCGACACGTCCACGGTATGGCTACACCTTC; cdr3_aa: CASTATRPRYGYTF
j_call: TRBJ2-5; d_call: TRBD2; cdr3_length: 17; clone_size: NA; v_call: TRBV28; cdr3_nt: TGTGCCAGCAGTGGGGGACTAGCGGGAGGGCCTGGGGAGACCCAGTACTTC; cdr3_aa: CASSGGLAGGPGETQYF
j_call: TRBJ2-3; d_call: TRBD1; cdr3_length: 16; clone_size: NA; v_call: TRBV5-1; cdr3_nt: TGCGCCAGCAGCTTGGTAACAGGGGGAATGACAGATACGCAGTATTTT; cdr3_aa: CASSLVTGGMTDTQYF
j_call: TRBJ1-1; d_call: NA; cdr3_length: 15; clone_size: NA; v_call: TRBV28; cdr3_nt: TGTGCCAGCAGTTTAGATTGGGGTGTAGGGGCTGAAGCTTTCTTT; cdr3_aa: CASSLDWGVGAEAFF
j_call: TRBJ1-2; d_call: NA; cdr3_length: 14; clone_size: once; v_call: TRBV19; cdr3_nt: TGTGCCAGTAGTATAGGAAGCAGGGCCAATGGCTACACCTTC; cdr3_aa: CASSIGSRANGYTF
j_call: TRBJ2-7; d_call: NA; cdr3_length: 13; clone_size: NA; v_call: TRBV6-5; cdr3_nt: TGTGCCAGCAGCCCCAAAGAAAACCAGGGGCAGTACTTC; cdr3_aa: CASSPKENQGQYF
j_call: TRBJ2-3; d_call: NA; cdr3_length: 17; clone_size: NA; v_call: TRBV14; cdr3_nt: TGTGCCAGCAGCCAAGAAGTAGTACAGTCCTTTCACGATACGCAGTATTTT; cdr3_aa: CASSQEVVQSFHDTQYF
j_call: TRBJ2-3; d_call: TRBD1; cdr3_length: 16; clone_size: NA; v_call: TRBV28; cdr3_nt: TGTGCCAGCAGCCAACAGACAGGGGGCATAACAGATACGCAGTATTTT; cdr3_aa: CASSQQTGGITDTQYF
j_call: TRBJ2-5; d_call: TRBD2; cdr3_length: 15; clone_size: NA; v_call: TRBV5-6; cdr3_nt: TGTGCCAGCAGCGCAGCGGGGGCGTACCAAGAGACCCAGTACTTC; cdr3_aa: CASSAAGAYQETQYF
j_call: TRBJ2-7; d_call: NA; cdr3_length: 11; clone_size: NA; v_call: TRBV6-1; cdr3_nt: TGTGCCAGCAGTGAAGGGGCTGAGCAGTACTTC; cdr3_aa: CASSEGAEQYF
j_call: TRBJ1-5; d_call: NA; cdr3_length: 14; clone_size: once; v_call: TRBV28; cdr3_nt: TGTGCCAGCAGTTTAACCGGACTTAATCAGCCCCAGCATTTT; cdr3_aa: CASSLTGLNQPQHF
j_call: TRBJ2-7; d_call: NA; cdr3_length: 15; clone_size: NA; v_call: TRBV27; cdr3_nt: TGTGCCAGCAGTTTAGAAACCGGTCCAAGATACGAGCAGTACTTC; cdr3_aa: CASSLETGPRYEQYF